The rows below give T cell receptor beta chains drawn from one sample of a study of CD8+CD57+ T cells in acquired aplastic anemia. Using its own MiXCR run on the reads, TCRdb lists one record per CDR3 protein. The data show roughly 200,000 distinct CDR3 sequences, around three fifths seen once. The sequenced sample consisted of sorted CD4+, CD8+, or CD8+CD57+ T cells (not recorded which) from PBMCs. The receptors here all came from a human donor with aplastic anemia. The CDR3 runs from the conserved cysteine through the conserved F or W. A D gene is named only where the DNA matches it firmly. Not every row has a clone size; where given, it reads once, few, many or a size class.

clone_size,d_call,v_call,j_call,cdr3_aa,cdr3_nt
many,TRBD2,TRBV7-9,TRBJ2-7,CASRYRGDEQYF,TGTGCCAGCAGGTATCGGGGGGACGAGCAGTACTTC
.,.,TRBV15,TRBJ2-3,CATSRDVGDVYTQYF,TGTGCCACCAGCAGAGATGTAGGGGACGTTTATACGCAGTATTTT
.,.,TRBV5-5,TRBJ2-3,CASSSLAGADAQYF,TGTGCCAGCAGCTCGTTGGCGGGGGCAGATGCGCAGTATTTT
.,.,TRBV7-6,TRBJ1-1,CASSLRTNTEAFF,TGTGCCAGCAGCTTACGGACGAACACTGAAGCTTTCTTT
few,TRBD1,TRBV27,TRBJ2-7,CASGGQGSGYEQYF,TGTGCCAGCGGTGGACAGGGGAGCGGTTACGAGCAGTACTTC
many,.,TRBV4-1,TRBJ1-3,CASSQGDSGNTIYF,TGCGCCAGCAGCCAAGGGGACTCTGGAAACACCATATATTTT
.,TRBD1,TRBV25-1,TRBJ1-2,CASSDPGTGYYGYTF,TGTGCCAGCAGTGACCCCGGGACAGGGTACTATGGCTACACCTTC
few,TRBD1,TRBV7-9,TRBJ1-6,CATSSRTGRLNSPLHF,TGTGCCACCAGCTCCCGGACAGGGCGCCTTAATTCACCCCTCCACTTT
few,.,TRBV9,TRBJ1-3,CASSAQGGSGNTIYF,TGTGCCAGCAGCGCCCAGGGAGGGTCTGGAAACACCATATATTTT
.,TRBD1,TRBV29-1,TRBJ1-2,CSALRTGTHGYTF,TGCAGCGCGCTACGGACAGGGACTCATGGCTACACCTTC
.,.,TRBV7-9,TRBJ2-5,CAITVERGETQYF,TGTGCCATCACCGTTGAAAGGGGAGAGACCCAGTACTTC
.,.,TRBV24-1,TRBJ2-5,CATSDYRAQLGQETQYF,TGTGCCACCAGTGATTACCGGGCCCAATTAGGGCAAGAGACCCAGTACTTC
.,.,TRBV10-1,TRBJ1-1,CASSFAAAEAFF,TGTGCCAGCAGCTTTGCGGCCGCTGAAGCTTTCTTT
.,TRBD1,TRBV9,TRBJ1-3,CASSGHPTGGKSGNTIYF,TGTGCCAGCAGCGGGCACCCGACAGGGGGCAAGTCTGGAAACACCATATATTTT
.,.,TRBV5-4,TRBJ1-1,CASSSPTGSEAFF,TGTGCTAGCAGCTCCCCAACAGGGAGTGAGGCTTTCTTT
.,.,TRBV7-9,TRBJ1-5,CASSPPGNQPQHF,TGTGCCAGCAGCCCCCCTGGGAATCAGCCCCAGCATTTT
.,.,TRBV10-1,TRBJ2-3,CASSESIGGAHTDMRYF,TGCGCCAGCAGTGAGTCGATTGGGGGAGCTCACACAGATATGCGGTATTTT
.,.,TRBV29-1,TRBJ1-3,CSVREGWNSGNTIYF,TGCAGCGTCCGGGAGGGGTGGAACTCTGGAAACACCATATATTTT
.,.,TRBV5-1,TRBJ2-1,CASSTSPGSYNEQFF,TGCGCCAGCAGCACCTCCCCGGGCTCCTACAATGAGCAGTTCTTC
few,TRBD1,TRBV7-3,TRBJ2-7,CASKRTGFPYEQYF,TGTGCCAGCAAACGGACAGGGTTTCCCTACGAGCAGTACTTC